This TCR beta chain is drawn from a study of T-cell reconstitution after alpha-beta-depleted transplantation in children. The germline V gene has CDR1 MNHEY and CDR2 SVGEGT. This CDR3 is 11 amino acids long. V lost 6 bases to trimming and J lost 6 bases, with 8 bases between them. Unique molecular identifiers were used to barcode this TCRbeta library. TCRdb re-derived calls from the PCR reads in MiXCR, one entry per CDR3 protein. The sample has hundreds of thousands of distinct CDR3 sequences; 8% to 9.5% are singletons. V usage is TRBV6-2 or TRBV6-3 and J usage is TRBJ1-2, with D hard to call. This clonotype was sampled from a human donor who donated a stem cell graft to a child with acute lymphoblastic leukemia. The sequencing used PBMCs from the stem cell graft donor, collected from the stem cell graft. CDR3 sequence: CASRAYDGYTF. The CDR3 bases are TGTGCCAGCAGAGCATATGATGGCTACACCTTC.